Each of the 31 T cell receptor beta chains below was sequenced from the same sample in a study of CD8 T cells in ankylosing spondylitis. Study outcomes and limitations: Apparently characteristic of ankylosing spondylitis blood was a TCR beta motif (fewer than ten highly homologous variants).

From the 5' RACE reads, TCRdb called clonotypes with MiXCR, one entry per CDR3 protein. The repertoire holds around 770,000 distinct CDR3 sequences, 15% to 20% seen once, with around 19% in the top ten. What these receptors recognize is not known. Source material: blood, either unsorted or a sorted T cell fraction (not recorded which). The receptors stem from a male donor with ankylosing spondylitis.

This clonotype has a handful of counts. The V and J genes are TRBV5-1 and TRBJ2-3; D is possibly TRBD2 (5 bases). Looked up from germline, CDR1 is SGHRS and CDR2 is YFSETQ. CDR3 size: 15 residues. The V and J ends lost 0 bases and 8 bases respectively, with 16 bases between them. CDR3 in DNA: TGCGCCAGCAGCTTGGATAGAGGGTCGGTGGGTACGCAGTATTTT. Translation: CASSLDRGSVGTQYF.

This clonotype was picked up a small number of times. The chain has TRBV7-9 and TRBJ2-7, with TRBD2 as a possible D gene (6 bases). The germline V and J ends were trimmed by 4 bases and 3 bases, with 13 bases remaining between them. This CDR3 contains 14 residues. From germline, CDR1 is SEHNR and CDR2 FQNEAQ (reference sequence). CDR3 loop: CASSSGVLLYEQYF. CDR3 nucleotides: TGTGCCAGCAGCTCGGGGGTCCTCCTCTACGAGCAGTACTTC. The complete variable domain, with remaining parts taken from reference TRBV7-9 and TRBJ2-7, reads DTGVSQNPRHKITKRGQNVTFRCDPISEHNRLYWYRQTLGQGPEFLTYFQNEAQLEKSRLLSDRFSAERPKGSFSTLEIQRTEQGDSAMYLCASSSGVLLYEQYFGPGTRLTVT.

There are a few counts of this clonotype. The chain couples TRBV27 to TRBJ1-1; D ambiguous. Germline-derived CDR1 and CDR2 are MNHEY and SMNVEV (reference sequence). V lost 7 bases and J 1 base, leaving 10 bases between the germline ends. The CDR3 runs to 13 residues. CDR3 sequence (DNA): TGTGCCAGCAATCGAATGGGGAACACTGAAGCTTTCTTT. Translated, it gives CASNRMGNTEAFF.

This clonotype was observed many times. The CDR3 protein is CASSTTGTGYGYTF. For the CDR3, the DNA is TGCGCCAGCAGCACTACCGGGACAGGGTATGGCTACACCTTC. The V and J genes are TRBV5-1 and TRBJ1-2; 9 bases map to TRBD1. CDR3 length: 14 residues. Germline CDR1 and CDR2: SGHRS and YFSETQ. V trimming: 4 bases; J trimming: 5 bases; junction bases outside the gene matches: 6. Filled out from reference TRBV5-1 and TRBJ1-2, the complete variable domain reads KAGVTQTPRYLIKTRGQQVTLSCSPISGHRSVSWYQQTPGQGLQFLFEYFSETQRNKGNFPGRFSGRQFSNSRSEMNVSTLELGDSALYLCASSTTGTGYGYTFGSGTRLTVV.

In this sample, this clonotype turned up a few times. The J gene is TRBJ1-1, the V gene TRBV25-1; no definite D call. CDR1 and CDR2 from the germline V gene are MGHDK and SYGVNS. V was clipped by 5 bases and J by 6 bases, with 16 bases between them. This CDR3 comprises 14 residues. Written as DNA, the CDR3 is TGTGCCAGCAGTCCCGATGCCGAGATCGCTGAAGCTTTCTTT. As protein: CASSPDAEIAEAFF.

The rearrangement links TRBV5-1 to TRBJ2-3; 8 positions match TRBD2. V trimming: 0 bases; J trimming: 6 bases; junction bases outside the gene matches: 6. Germline V gene data show CDR1 as SGHRS and CDR2 as YFSETQ. The CDR3 runs to 15 residues. The CDR3 region is CASSLGGTSGDTQYF. DNA of the CDR3: TGCGCCAGCAGCTTGGGTGGGACTAGTGGTGATACGCAGTATTTT. The entire variable domain, with the rest obtained from reference TRBV5-1 and TRBJ2-3, is as follows: KAGVTQTPRYLIKTRGQQVTLSCSPISGHRSVSWYQQTPGQGLQFLFEYFSETQRNKGNFPGRFSGRQFSNSRSEMNVSTLELGDSALYLCASSLGGTSGDTQYFGPGTRLTVL.

The chain combines TRBV7-8 with TRBJ1-1; 7 bases map to TRBD1. The trim removed 5 bases at V and 1 base at J, leaving 4 bases unmatched. Per the germline V gene, CDR1 is SGHVS and CDR2 is FQNEAQ. The CDR3 is made up of 14 amino acids. The CDR3 spells CASSIRQGNTEAFF. DNA for the CDR3: TGTGCCAGCAGCATACGACAGGGGAACACTGAAGCTTTCTTT.

This clonotype was seen a few times. This sequence joins TRBV29-1 and TRBJ1-1, with D unresolved. This CDR3 spans 15 amino acids. V lost 4 bases and J 1 base, leaving 16 bases between the germline ends. Germline V gives CDR1 SQVTM, CDR2 ANQGSEA. The CDR3 DNA sequence: TGCAGCGTTGGAATCCCCGACCGCGGGAACACTGAAGCTTTCTTT. Amino acids: CSVGIPDRGNTEAFF.

This clonotype has more than one count but fewer than ten. The chain couples TRBV5-6 to TRBJ2-7; TRBD1 aligns across 9 bases. The V gene's germline CDR1 is SGHDT and CDR2 YYEEEE. V lost 0 bases and J lost 5; bases outside the gene matches: 6. This CDR3 comprises 15 residues. CDR3: CASSLAQGARNEQYF. CDR3 coding DNA: TGTGCCAGCAGCTTGGCACAGGGGGCTCGGAACGAGCAGTACTTC.

This clonotype was detected only a few times. The gene calls are TRBV10-3 and TRBJ2-3; D is ambiguous. There are 13 residues in the CDR3. Germline V CDR1 and CDR2: ENHRY, SYGVKD. V dropped 6 bases and J dropped 4 bases, with 11 bases sitting between them. The CDR3 DNA follows: TGTGCCATCAGGGCCCCCCGAGCAGATACGCAGTATTTT. It yields the protein CAIRAPRADTQYF.

This clonotype has only a few counts. This chain uses TRBV20-1 with TRBJ2-1; D possibly corresponds to TRBD1 (6 bases). The germline V gene encodes CDR1 DFQATT and CDR2 SNEGSKA (reference sequence). This CDR3 spans 14 amino acids. The ends were cut back, 1 base at V and 5 bases at J, with 12 bases in the middle. The CDR3, as DNA: TGCAGTGCTAGAGCCTCTGACAGGAACAATGAGCAGTTCTTC. Translating it yields CSARASDRNNEQFF.

The chain recombines TRBV20-1 with TRBJ1-2; no definite D call. Germline V gene sequence: CDR1 DFQATT, CDR2 SNEGSKA (reference sequence). The CDR3 consists of 12 residues. V was trimmed by 7 bases and J by 0 bases, leaving 9 bases between them. The CDR3 DNA follows: TGCAGTGGGTCACGGGCTAACTATGGCTACACCTTC. Translated: CSGSRANYGYTF.

This clonotype was picked up many times. CDR3 nucleotide sequence: TGCAGCGCTAGGACTAGCGGAGGGAACTCCTACAATGAGCAGTTCTTC. Its translation: CSARTSGGNSYNEQFF. This chain connects TRBV29-1 to TRBJ2-1; 10 nucleotides match TRBD2. J lost 0 bases, V lost 7 bases, and 9 bases had no gene match. This CDR3 is built from 16 residues. Germline V gene data show CDR1 as SQVTM and CDR2 as ANQGSEA.

V usage is TRBV12-3 or TRBV12-4 and J usage is TRBJ2-3; D unclear. The CDR3 consists of 15 residues. The germline V and J ends were trimmed by 9 bases and 8 bases, with 24 bases remaining between them. The CDR3 bases are TGTGCCAGTGTCGACCGAAGGACCGCCTCGGGTACGCAGTATTTT. This encodes CASVDRRTASGTQYF.

The gene calls are TRBV4-3 and TRBJ2-7; 8 bases line up with TRBD2. The ends lost 3 bases at V and 0 bases at J; junction bases unmatched: 10. Germline CDR1 LGHNA, CDR2 YSLEER. The CDR3 extends over 17 amino acids. The CDR3 region has the DNA TGCGCCAGCAGCCAGGCTACTAGCGGCAGGAGCTCCTACGAGCAGTACTTC. This sequence encodes CASSQATSGRSSYEQYF.

In its sample, this clonotype was seen a few times. The genes are TRBV10-3 and TRBJ2-1; D is unresolved. Germline loops: CDR1 ENHRY, CDR2 SYGVKD. V lost 8 bases to trimming and J lost 0 bases, with 8 bases between them. CDR3 length: 13 residues. In DNA, the CDR3 is TGTGCCATCGAGAGCGACTCCTACAATGAGCAGTTCTTC. Encoded protein: CAIESDSYNEQFF.

V usage is TRBV20-1 and J usage is TRBJ2-1; 7 positions agree with TRBD1. The trim removed 5 bases at V and 4 bases at J, leaving 5 bases unmatched. Germline assignment: CDR1 DFQATT and CDR2 SNEGSKA (reference sequence). This CDR3 comprises 13 residues. The DNA of the CDR3 is TGCAGTGCTTCCCGGGACAGTTACAATGAGCAGTTCTTC. This codes for CSASRDSYNEQFF.

The chain combines TRBV20-1 with TRBJ2-1; TRBD1 might be the D (6 bases). Germline CDR1 reads DFQATT; CDR2 reads SNEGSKA (reference sequence). V was trimmed by 6 bases and J by 0 bases, leaving 12 bases between them. The CDR3 contains 14 residues. The CDR3, as DNA: TGCAGTGCAGAGGACAGATCCTCCTACAATGAGCAGTTCTTC. Protein product: CSAEDRSSYNEQFF.

The chain couples TRBV5-1 to TRBJ2-1; D not certain. CDR1 is SGHRS, CDR2 YFSETQ, per germline. The CDR3 sequence is 16 residues long. V lost 5 bases and J 1 base, leaving 16 bases between the germline ends. The CDR3 loop reads CASRWVTMTSYNEQFF. The CDR3 region has the DNA TGCGCCAGCAGATGGGTCACAATGACTTCCTACAATGAGCAGTTCTTC.

V and J are TRBV20-1 and TRBJ2-3, with a tentative D call TRBD2 (5 bases). The CDR3 extends over 13 amino acids. The V end lost 1 base, the J end lost 4 bases, and 9 bases lay between the germline ends. Looked up from germline, CDR1 is DFQATT and CDR2 is SNEGSKA (reference sequence). The CDR3 region is CSARGRGADTQYF. In nucleotides, the CDR3 is TGCAGTGCTAGAGGCCGGGGAGCAGATACGCAGTATTTT.

The genes are TRBV11-1 and TRBJ2-2, with TRBD1 matching over 11 bases. Trimming removed 4 bases from V and 13 bases from J; junction bases left unmatched: 5. Germline V CDR1 and CDR2: SGHAT, FQDESV (reference sequence). This CDR3 comprises 13 residues. For the CDR3, the DNA is TGTGCCAGCAGCTCTTCGGACAGGGGGCTGCTGTTTTTT. This gives the protein CASSSSDRGLLFF.

The sample holds many counts of this clonotype. The chain employs TRBV12-3 or TRBV12-4 and TRBJ1-1; D remains ambiguous. The V end was cut by 3 bases, the J end by 0 bases, with 5 bases between. This CDR3 is 13 amino acids long. The CDR3 bases are TGTGCCAGCAGTTTTAAAGTGAACACTGAAGCTTTCTTT. Translating gives CASSFKVNTEAFF.

The chain recombines TRBV12-3 or TRBV12-4 with TRBJ1-1; D ambiguous. V lost 6 bases and J lost 6, with 17 bases in between. The CDR3 totals 14 residues. CDR3 DNA: TGTGCCAGCAGACGAAGGGATGTCGACTCTGAAGCTTTCTTT. Its protein is CASRRRDVDSEAFF.

This clonotype was seen many times. This sequence joins TRBV20-1 and TRBJ2-7; 8 bases match TRBD2. CDR1 is DFQATT, CDR2 SNEGSKA, per germline (reference sequence). CDR3 length equals 13 residues. The trim removed 3 bases at V and 3 bases at J, leaving 4 bases unmatched. The CDR3 region is CSASPSGSYEQYF. CDR3 sequence (DNA): TGCAGTGCTAGTCCCAGCGGGAGCTACGAGCAGTACTTC.

This clonotype occurred a few times. V and J are TRBV14 and TRBJ1-2; D gene ambiguous. The CDR3 totals 14 residues. V was pared by 0 bases and J by 4 bases, with 9 bases between. The germline V gene encodes CDR1 SGHDN and CDR2 FVKESK. The CDR3 region is CASSQDVDIYGYTF. The CDR3 DNA follows: TGTGCCAGCAGCCAAGATGTGGATATCTATGGCTACACCTTC.

This clonotype was counted a few times. This sequence joins TRBV12-3 or TRBV12-4 and TRBJ2-5; D unclear. The CDR3 runs to 15 residues. The V end was cut by 0 bases, the J end by 2 bases, with 10 bases between. Written as DNA, the CDR3 is TGTGCCAGCAGTTTAGCGCGTGTCTATCAAGAGACCCAGTACTTC. It yields the protein CASSLARVYQETQYF.

This clonotype came up a few times. CDR3 nucleotides: TGTGCCAGCAGCCCGGGACTGGGGATTACCTACGAGCAGTACTTC. Translating it yields CASSPGLGITYEQYF. The chain carries TRBV4-2 and TRBJ2-7; tentative D call: TRBD2 (6 bases). The V gene lost 4 bases and the J gene lost 2 bases, with 15 bases spanning the gap. This CDR3 region has 15 residues. Germline assignment: CDR1 LGHNA and CDR2 YNFKEQ.

This chain links TRBV7-9 with TRBJ2-7; 7 positions agree with TRBD1. The CDR3 extends over 15 amino acids. The germline CDR1 and CDR2 sequences are SEHNR and FQNEAQ (reference sequence). J gave up 2 bases and V 1 base, and 5 bases lay outside the gene matches. The CDR3 DNA reads TGTGCCAGCAGCTTAGACAGGGGCGATACCTACGAGCAGTACTTC. This codes for CASSLDRGDTYEQYF.

This clonotype was seen a handful of times. The chain couples TRBV6-1 to TRBJ2-2; D is ambiguous. The CDR3 length is 16 residues. Germline lookup yields CDR1 MNHNS and CDR2 SASEGT. The V end lost 7 bases, the J end lost 2 bases, and 17 bases lay between the germline ends. The CDR3 region has the DNA TGTGCCAGCACCGGACCCCCGGACCTCAACACCGGGGAGCTGTTTTTT. Translating it yields CASTGPPDLNTGELFF.

This clonotype has at least ten counts. The chain carries TRBV30 and TRBJ2-1, with no clear D. The CDR3 spans 12 residues. V was clipped by 3 bases and J by 6 bases, with 9 bases between them. Germline CDR1 and CDR2: GTSNPN and SVGIG (reference sequence). In DNA, the CDR3 is TGTGCCTGGAGGGGTGAATCCAATGAGCAGTTCTTC. Its protein is CAWRGESNEQFF.

The chain has TRBV9 and TRBJ2-7, with 12 bases fitting TRBD2. The CDR3 loop spans 15 amino acids. CDR1 SGDLS and CDR2 YYNGEE come from the germline V gene. The J segment lost 4 bases and the V segment lost 2 bases, leaving 4 bases of the junction unmatched. The CDR3 DNA is TGTGCCAGCAGCGTGACTAGCGGGAGTATTTACGAGCAGTACTTC. This encodes CASSVTSGSIYEQYF. Combining the CDR3 with reference TRBV9 and TRBJ2-7 gives the whole variable domain DSGVTQTPKHLITATGQRVTLRCSPRSGDLSVYWYQQSLDQGLQFLIQYYNGEERAKGNILERFSAQQFPDLHSELNLSSLELGDSALYFCASSVTSGSIYEQYFGPGTRLTVT.